The clone carrying this T cell receptor (beta chain) was seen only a few times. Its antigen is not known. The source of the sample is a study of response to subunit inactivated influenza vaccine. MiXCR, applied by TCRdb to the RT-PCR reads, yields one record per CDR3 protein. The repertoire holds fewer than 800,000 distinct CDR3 sequences, with roughly 14% as singletons. Overall study results and limits: T cells newly recruited by each seasonal influenza vaccination are few, the authors suggested.

The CDR3 runs 16 residues. Germline CDR1 KGHSH, CDR2 LQKENI. J lost 3 bases, V lost 0 bases, and 2 bases had no gene match. Specimen: PBMCs from blood, collected about 12 days after vaccination. The TCR comes from a man aged 45-65 years who received an inactivated influenza vaccine. The chain recombines TRBV18 with TRBJ2-7, with 13 bases fitting TRBD2. The CDR3: CASSPPGLAGDYEQYF. The CDR3 bases are TGTGCCAGCTCACCACCAGGACTAGCGGGGGACTACGAGCAGTACTTC.